Shown below are 30 T cell receptor beta chains from a single sample sequenced in a study of cytomegalovirus exposure and HLA in healthy donors. This PCR relied on a set of 60 Vbeta primers and 13 Jbeta primers. Method: immunoSEQ multiplex PCR; TCRdb's copy keeps in-frame clones and lacks some. Among about 110,000 clones listed, about two thirds were seen once. Specimen: PBMCs. All receptors come from a boy younger than 18 in good health and CMV-seronegative.

The rearrangement links TRBV5-4 to TRBJ2-7, with 15 bases matching TRBD2. The V and J ends lost 4 bases and 0 bases, in that order; junction bases with no gene match: 5. Germline assignment: CDR1 SGHNT and CDR2 YYREEE (reference sequence). The length of the CDR3 is 17 residues. CDR3 coding DNA: TGTGCCAGCAGCCCGGGACTAGCGGGAGGCACCTCCTACGAGCAGTACTTC. Residues: CASSPGLAGGTSYEQYF. Supplemented by reference TRBV5-4 and TRBJ2-7, the full variable domain reads ETGVTQSPTHLIKTRGQQVTLRCSSQSGHNTVSWYQQALGQGPQFIFQYYREEENGRGNFPPRFSGLQFPNYSSELNVNALELDDSALYLCASSPGLAGGTSYEQYFGPGTRLTVT.

This clone showed up just a few times. CDR3 nucleotides: TGTGCCAGCACACAAAATTCTGGAAACACCATATATTTT. Its protein product is CASTQNSGNTIYF. This chain connects TRBV14 to TRBJ1-3, with no clear D. CDR1 and CDR2 (germline): SGHDN, FVKESK. Trimming took 7 bases from V and 1 from J, leaving 8 bases between them. The CDR3 extends over 13 amino acids.

The chain carries TRBV28 and TRBJ1-5; possible D gene TRBD1, 6 bases. CDR3 length: 12 residues. Germline V CDR1 and CDR2: MDHEN, SYDVKM. Trimming took off 9 bases at V and 4 bases at J, with 10 bases between the two ends. CDR3: CASSQGNQPQHF. The CDR3 region has the DNA TGTGCCAGTTCCCAGGGGAATCAGCCCCAGCATTTT.

This chain connects TRBV27 to TRBJ1-5; 9 positions match TRBD1. Germline V gene lookup returns CDR1 MNHEY and CDR2 SMNVEV (reference sequence). V was clipped by 5 bases and J by 2 bases; unmatched bases: 4. The CDR3 consists of 15 residues. CDR3 DNA sequence: TGTGCCAGCAGTCGGGACAGGGATGGCAATCAGCCCCAGCATTTT. Translating it yields CASSRDRDGNQPQHF.

This clone was observed a few times. This rearrangement joins TRBV4-1 to TRBJ2-7, with TRBD1 identical over 7 bases. The CDR3 loop spans 15 amino acids. CDR1 is MGHRA and CDR2 is YSYEKL in the germline V gene. With V trimmed by 4 bases and J by 2 bases, 8 bases remained unmatched. CDR3 coding DNA: TGCGCCAGCAGCCCGACAGGGATTAACACCTACGAGCAGTACTTC. It translates to CASSPTGINTYEQYF.

The chain recombines TRBV9 with TRBJ2-7; 7 bases align to TRBD2. The junction had 14 bases not matched to a gene; V was cut back by 2 bases and J by 6 bases. CDR1 and CDR2 from the germline V gene are SGDLS and YYNGEE. The CDR3 sequence is 16 residues long. The CDR3 loop is CASSVWAGEAPGEQYF. The CDR3 coding sequence is TGTGCCAGCAGCGTCTGGGCGGGAGAGGCTCCTGGCGAGCAGTACTTC.

In this sample, this clone turned up a few times. This sequence joins TRBV7-8 and TRBJ2-1; possibly TRBD1 for D (5 bases). The CDR3 loop spans 17 amino acids. Trimming removed 5 bases at V and 0 bases at J, with 17 bases between. CDR1 and CDR2 (germline): SGHVS, FQNEAQ. The chain's CDR3 is CASSSTLTESSYNEQFF. CDR3 DNA sequence: TGTGCCAGCAGCAGTACCCTGACAGAAAGCTCCTACAATGAGCAGTTCTTC. The full variable domain, in which reference TRBV7-8 and TRBJ2-1 provide the parts outside the CDR3, is GAGVSQSPRYKVAKRGQDVALRCDPISGHVSLFWYQQALGQGPEFLTYFQNEAQLDKSGLPSDRFFAERPEGSVSTLKIQRTQQEDSAVYLCASSSTLTESSYNEQFFGPGTRLTVL.

The V and J genes are TRBV29-1 and TRBJ1-2; a weak D match, TRBD1 (6 bases). The CDR3 consists of 14 residues. Trimming cost V 2 bases and J 1 base, with 11 bases left between them. Germline V gene lookup returns CDR1 SQVTM and CDR2 ANQGSEA. Written as DNA, the CDR3 is TGCAGCGTTGAAACCAAGGGGGTTAACTATGGCTACACCTTC. It is translated as CSVETKGVNYGYTF.

V and J are TRBV30 and TRBJ2-7; perhaps TRBD1 as D (6 bases). The CDR3 length is 14 residues. Trimming took off 6 bases at V and 5 bases at J, with 20 bases between the two ends. Per the germline V gene, CDR1 is GTSNPN and CDR2 is SVGIG (reference sequence). Here the CDR3 DNA reads TGTGCCTGCGGACAGAACTCCCCGAGGGACGAGCAGTACTTC. The encoded protein is CACGQNSPRDEQYF.

The rearrangement uses TRBV6-5 and TRBJ1-1, with 7 bases that match TRBD1. After removal of 3 bases from V and 1 base from J, the junction contained 5 bases not matched to a gene. Germline CDR1 and CDR2: MNHEY and SVGAGI. The length of the CDR3 is 15 residues. CDR3 nucleotide sequence: TGTGCCAGCAGTTATAGTAGGACAGGGAACACTGAAGCTTTCTTT. This gives the protein CASSYSRTGNTEAFF.

Remarks on this clone: A junction end diverges from the germline sequence, so it may reflect a read error. The chain carries TRBV7-7 and TRBJ2-1, with D unclear. Germline values: CDR1 SSHAT, CDR2 FNYEAQ (reference sequence). The CDR3 contains 13 residues. The CDR3 is CASSLDQAHEQFF. CDR3 sequence (DNA): TGTGCTAGCAGCTTAGATCAGGCTCATGAGCAGTTCTTC.

V is TRBV5-8 and J is TRBJ1-3; a weak D match, TRBD1 (5 bases). The CDR3 runs 15 residues. The ends were cut back, 6 bases at V and 4 bases at J, with 17 bases in the middle. Germline CDR1 reads SGHTS; CDR2 reads YDEGEE. CDR3 nucleotides: TGTGCCAGCACCCTAGGGACTCTGGAGGGAAACACCATATATTTT. Translating gives CASTLGTLEGNTIYF.

This rearrangement joins TRBV18 to TRBJ1-1; no firm D call. V was cut by 3 bases and J by 8 bases, with 13 bases left in between. Germline V CDR1 and CDR2: KGHSH, LQKENI. The CDR3 runs to 13 residues. CDR3 residues: CASSPFSDREAFF. The CDR3 nucleotides read TGTGCCAGCTCACCGTTTAGCGACCGAGAAGCTTTCTTT.

This chain connects TRBV2 to TRBJ2-6, with a possible D match to TRBD1 (5 bases). The germline V gene has CDR1 SNHLY and CDR2 FYNNEI. The CDR3 length is 14 residues. Trimming stripped 10 bases from V and 0 bases from J, with 10 bases between. The CDR3 DNA reads as TGTGCCACTCAGGGCCTCTCTGGGGCCAACGTCCTGACTTTC. Protein: CATQGLSGANVLTF.

The CDR3 nucleotides are TGTGCCAGCAGTGTTCAGGGGTGGGATGAGCAGTTCTTC. Translation gives CASSVQGWDEQFF. The gene calls are TRBV6-1 and TRBJ2-1; D might be TRBD1 (6 bases). Germline CDR1 is MNHNS and CDR2 is SASEGT. The CDR3 consists of 13 residues. V lost 4 bases to trimming and J lost 8 bases, with 12 bases between them.

The chain joins TRBV15 to TRBJ2-7, with 8 nucleotides matching TRBD1. In germline, CDR1 is LNHNV, CDR2 YYDKDF (reference sequence). The J segment lost 2 bases and the V segment lost 5 bases, leaving 2 bases of the junction unmatched. The CDR3 length is 13 residues. In nucleotides, the CDR3 is TGTGCCACCAGCGGGACAGGAACCTACGAGCAGTACTTC. Protein product: CATSGTGTYEQYF.

V is TRBV6-4 and J is TRBJ2-5; 10 positions match TRBD1. Trimming took 7 bases from V and 4 from J; bases not matched to a gene: 3. The CDR3 spans 13 residues. CDR1 is MRHNA and CDR2 is SNTAGT in the germline V gene. CDR3 sequence reads: CASTTGGGETQYF. DNA for the CDR3: TGTGCCAGCACGACAGGGGGCGGAGAGACCCAGTACTTC.

The gene calls are TRBV6-6 and TRBJ1-1; 7 positions agree with TRBD1. CDR3 length: 14 residues. V gave up 5 bases and J gave up 1 base; unmatched junction bases: 4. Per germline, CDR1 MNHNY and CDR2 SVGAGI (reference sequence). The CDR3 region is CASSLDRANTEAFF. CDR3 coding DNA: TGTGCCAGCAGTCTAGACAGGGCGAACACTGAAGCTTTCTTT.

The gene calls are TRBV5-1 and TRBJ1-5; TRBD1 matches 7 bases. The CDR3 consists of 17 residues. Looked up from germline, CDR1 is SGHRS and CDR2 is YFSETQ. Trimming at V came to 3 bases and at J to 3 bases, leaving 12 bases not matched to a gene. The CDR3 DNA follows: TGCGCCAGCAGCTCCCCCCCTGGGGACAGCATCAATCAGCCCCAGCATTTT. It codes for CASSSPPGDSINQPQHF.

The V and J genes are TRBV28 and TRBJ2-1; 8 nucleotides line up with TRBD1. CDR3 length equals 14 residues. Trimming at V came to 7 bases and at J to 5 bases, leaving 7 bases not matched to a gene. Germline CDR1 MDHEN, CDR2 SYDVKM. Written as DNA, the CDR3 is TGTGCCAGCAAGGACCAGGGGGCACACAATGAGCAGTTCTTC. Its protein is CASKDQGAHNEQFF. Full variable domain (remainder filled in from reference TRBV28 and TRBJ2-1): DVKVTQSSRYLVKRTGEKVFLECVQDMDHENMFWYRQDPGLGLRLIYFSYDVKMKEKGDIPEGYSVSREKKERFSLILESASTNQTSMYLCASKDQGAHNEQFFGPGTRLTVL.

This chain connects TRBV5-1 to TRBJ2-1; 7 bases fit TRBD2. J was trimmed by 2 bases and V by 0 bases; bases with no gene match: 2. This CDR3 is 15 amino acids long. Germline CDR1 and CDR2: SGHRS and YFSETQ. CDR3 nucleotide sequence: TGCGCCAGCAGCTTGGCGGGGAGGGCCTACAATGAGCAGTTCTTC. This sequence encodes CASSLAGRAYNEQFF.

J is TRBJ2-5 and V is TRBV30; 7 nucleotides line up with TRBD2. Germline V gene lookup returns CDR1 GTSNPN and CDR2 SVGIG (reference sequence). The V gene end was trimmed by 0 bases and the J gene end by 5 bases; junction bases not matched to a gene: 12. The CDR3 is 16 amino acids. The CDR3 sequence is CAWSVLGGGPGETQYF. CDR3 sequence (DNA): TGTGCCTGGAGTGTACTGGGGGGAGGGCCCGGGGAGACCCAGTACTTC.

The rearrangement joins TRBV30 to TRBJ1-2, with 12 nucleotides matching TRBD1. Germline CDR1 reads GTSNPN; CDR2 reads SVGIG (reference sequence). This CDR3 is built from 16 residues. V was clipped by 4 bases and J by 2 bases; unmatched bases: 8. The CDR3 DNA reads as TGTGCCTGGAACTGGGACAGGGGGCTCGTGAACTATGGCTACACCTTC. This sequence encodes CAWNWDRGLVNYGYTF.

In this sample, this clone turned up a few times. The chain joins TRBV7-2 to TRBJ1-5; no clear D. CDR3 length equals 16 residues. Deletions cut 0 bases from V and 0 bases from J, with 9 bases between. Germline CDR1 reads SGHTA; CDR2 reads FQGNSA. The CDR3 region has the DNA TGTGCCAGCAGCTTAGCTAGTACTTATAGCAATCAGCCCCAGCATTTT. This codes for CASSLASTYSNQPQHF.

This chain joins TRBV5-5 and TRBJ1-2; D unresolved. This CDR3 comprises 11 residues. From germline, CDR1 is SGHKS and CDR2 YYEKEE (reference sequence). V was trimmed by 2 bases and J by 8 bases, leaving 7 bases between them. The CDR3 spells CASSLIGGYTF. The CDR3 DNA reads TGTGCCAGCAGCTTAATCGGGGGCTACACCTTC.

For the CDR3, the DNA is TGTGCCAGCAGACCATGGCCGAGGTCTGAAAACACTGAAGCTTTCTTT. Residues: CASRPWPRSENTEAFF. The chain recombines TRBV28 with TRBJ1-1; D remains ambiguous. The germline gives CDR1 MDHEN, CDR2 SYDVKM. V was trimmed by 6 bases and J by 2 bases, leaving 19 bases between them. This CDR3 contains 16 residues.

This sequence joins TRBV5-1 and TRBJ1-3; the D is unclear. This CDR3 is 17 amino acids long. Germline V gene data show CDR1 as SGHRS and CDR2 as YFSETQ. The V end was cut by 0 bases, the J end by 2 bases, with 15 bases between. The CDR3 reads CASSLGVSGLTGNTIYF. Written as DNA, the CDR3 is TGCGCCAGCAGCTTGGGGGTTTCGGGGTTAACTGGAAACACCATATATTTT.

The chain combines TRBV5-1 with TRBJ2-1, with TRBD2 matching 13 bases. Germline lookup yields CDR1 SGHRS and CDR2 YFSETQ. The CDR3 length is 16 residues. The ends lost 1 base at V and 6 bases at J; junction bases unmatched: 4. CDR3 amino acids: CASSLPGLAGLNEQFF. In DNA, the CDR3 is TGCGCCAGCAGCTTGCCGGGACTAGCGGGACTCAATGAGCAGTTCTTC.

The V and J genes are TRBV9 and TRBJ2-7; no definite D call. The germline V and J ends were trimmed by 0 bases and 2 bases, with 15 bases remaining between them. There are 16 residues in the CDR3. Germline-derived CDR1 and CDR2 are SGDLS and YYNGEE. The CDR3 loop reads CASSVGSAPTPYEQYF. The CDR3 DNA reads as TGTGCCAGCAGCGTAGGGTCGGCACCGACTCCCTACGAGCAGTACTTC.

This chain links TRBV7-9 with TRBJ2-7; TRBD1 aligns across 12 bases. The CDR3 consists of 16 residues. Germline CDR1 reads SEHNR; CDR2 reads FQNEAQ (reference sequence). With 5 bases clipped from V and 7 bases from J, the junction kept 12 bases outside the gene matches. The CDR3 region has the DNA TGTGCCAGCAGCCTCATCCCGGGACAGGGGGCGGGAGAGCAGTACTTC. Translation: CASSLIPGQGAGEQYF.